Detailed here is one TCR beta chain. The data stem from a study of blood T cell repertoires in COVID-19. Assay: immunoSEQ multiplex PCR; the TCRdb copy retains only in-frame clones and omits some. The table includes about 150,000 clones, approximately 84% detected once. The clonotype comes from a man between 65 and 85 years old with acute or convalescent COVID-19. Sequenced sample: peripheral blood.

The CDR3 region has the DNA TGCGCCAGCGGACTCGGGGGAAGCAGCCAGAATCAGCCCCAGCATTTT. Its translation: CASGLGGSSQNQPQHF. The V and J genes are TRBV10-2 and TRBJ1-5, with D perhaps matching TRBD1 (5 bases). The germline CDR1 and CDR2 sequences are WSHSY and SAAADI. Between the trimmed V and J ends, which lost 8 bases and 4 bases, there was a span of 21 bases. The CDR3 is 16 residues long.